One and the same sample provided the 16 T cell receptor beta chains below, sequenced in a study of immune cell composition in non-small cell lung cancer. Sequencing used immunoSEQ multiplex PCR; TCRdb keeps in-frame clones, though not all of them. The top ten clones hold 6% to 8.5% of a sample with several thousand clones, 79% of them seen once. The sample taken for sequencing was lung tumor tissue. Receptor source: a human donor with non-small cell lung cancer.

V usage is TRBV9 and J usage is TRBJ2-7; the match to TRBD1 covers 7 bases. V lost 0 bases to trimming and J lost 2 bases; unmatched junction nucleotides: 2. This CDR3 comprises 14 residues. From germline, CDR1 is SGDLS and CDR2 YYNGEE. The CDR3 loop reads CASSVGQGAYEQYF. DNA of the CDR3: TGTGCCAGCAGCGTAGGACAGGGAGCCTACGAGCAGTACTTC.

The rearrangement links TRBV18 to TRBJ2-7; 15 bases map to TRBD2. This CDR3 comprises 17 residues. Germline lookup yields CDR1 KGHSH and CDR2 LQKENI. Unmatched junction bases numbered 3, after V lost 0 bases and J lost 3 bases. Here the CDR3 DNA reads TGTGCCAGCTCACCACCGGGACTAGCGGGGGGAAACTACGAGCAGTACTTC. Translated: CASSPPGLAGGNYEQYF.

The chain carries TRBV19 and TRBJ1-2; 11 bases are a match to TRBD1. The CDR3 loop spans 14 amino acids. V lost 3 bases, J lost 7 bases, and 4 bases stayed unmatched. The germline V gene encodes CDR1 LNHDA and CDR2 SQIVND (reference sequence). The CDR3 DNA reads as TGTGCCAGTAGTATCTCCGGGACAGGGGGTGGCTACACCTTC. This sequence encodes CASSISGTGGGYTF.

The chain couples TRBV9 to TRBJ1-1, with TRBD1 matching 7 bases. Losses at the gene ends were 6 bases for V and 0 bases for J; bases not matched to a gene: 17. The CDR3 runs 18 residues. Germline V gene lookup returns CDR1 SGDLS and CDR2 YYNGEE. CDR3 DNA: TGTGCCAGCAAGGGGGTTTCTAGGGGGCCCGCCTTGAACACTGAAGCTTTCTTT. This codes for CASKGVSRGPALNTEAFF.

The rearrangement links TRBV7-2 to TRBJ2-7, with 9 bases matching TRBD2. The CDR3 contains 14 residues. V trimming: 3 bases; J trimming: 2 bases; junction bases outside the gene matches: 2. Germline V gives CDR1 SGHTA, CDR2 FQGNSA. In nucleotides, the CDR3 is TGTGCCAGCAGCTTCCAGCGGGGGGCCTACGAGCAGTACTTC. Translation gives CASSFQRGAYEQYF.

In this sample, this clone turned up once. V and J are TRBV19 and TRBJ1-1; TRBD1 is a possible D gene (6 bases). Trimming took off 1 base at V and 1 base at J, with 10 bases between the two ends. From germline, CDR1 is LNHDA and CDR2 SQIVND (reference sequence). There are 15 residues in the CDR3. The CDR3 DNA reads TGTGCCAGTAGTATAGCAAAGACAGGGAACACTGAAGCTTTCTTT. As protein: CASSIAKTGNTEAFF. The whole variable domain, filled in from reference TRBV19 and TRBJ1-1, reads DGGITQSPKYLFRKEGQNVTLSCEQNLNHDAMYWYRQDPGQGLRLIYYSQIVNDFQKGDIAEGYSVSREKKESFPLTVTSAQKNPTAFYLCASSIAKTGNTEAFFGQGTRLTVV.

The V call is TRBV18, the J call TRBJ2-2; 12 bases agree with TRBD2. Germline V lookup: CDR1 KGHSH, CDR2 LQKENI. The CDR3 extends over 18 amino acids. Germline trimming cut 3 bases from V and 1 base from J; bases unmatched to any gene: 6. The CDR3 spells CASSPGLAGTLNTGELFF. CDR3 DNA: TGTGCCAGCTCACCCGGACTAGCGGGGACGCTGAACACCGGGGAGCTGTTTTTT.

The chain carries TRBV7-9 and TRBJ2-5; 8 positions match TRBD1. Germline V gives CDR1 SEHNR, CDR2 FQNEAQ (reference sequence). The ends lost 4 bases at V and 5 bases at J; junction bases unmatched: 12. This CDR3 region has 16 residues. DNA for the CDR3: TGTGCCAGCAGCTCTGGACAGGGAGCCGTCGGGGAGACCCAGTACTTC. Its translation: CASSSGQGAVGETQYF.

The V call is TRBV6-6, the J call TRBJ2-7; tentatively, D is TRBD1 (6 bases). Germline loops: CDR1 MNHNY, CDR2 SVGAGI (reference sequence). The V end was cut by 6 bases, the J end by 0 bases, with 18 bases between. The CDR3 length is 16 residues. The CDR3 loop reads CASRNQGYVISYEQYF. As DNA, the CDR3 is TGTGCCAGCAGGAACCAGGGGTATGTGATCTCCTACGAGCAGTACTTC.

This sequence joins TRBV5-4 and TRBJ1-2; no firm D call. CDR3 length: 12 amino acids. Per germline, CDR1 SGHNT and CDR2 YYREEE (reference sequence). V gave up 3 bases and J gave up 2 bases, with 5 bases separating them. The CDR3 nucleotides are TGTGCCAGCAGCTGGAGGAACTATGGCTACACCTTC. It yields the protein CASSWRNYGYTF. Full variable domain (outside the CDR3, taken from reference TRBV5-4 and TRBJ1-2): ETGVTQSPTHLIKTRGQQVTLRCSSQSGHNTVSWYQQALGQGPQFIFQYYREEENGRGNFPPRFSGLQFPNYSSELNVNALELDDSALYLCASSWRNYGYTFGSGTRLTVV.

The chain joins TRBV5-6 to TRBJ2-1; 11 nucleotides align to TRBD2. Germline V lookup: CDR1 SGHDT, CDR2 YYEEEE. The ends lost 2 bases at V and 9 bases at J; junction bases unmatched: 10. The CDR3 runs 16 residues. CDR3 sequence reads: CASSFLAGGLSGEQFF. In nucleotides, the CDR3 is TGTGCCAGCAGCTTCTTAGCGGGGGGGCTTTCGGGTGAGCAGTTCTTC.

CDR3 region: CASRPGQGAGTEAFF. CDR3 nucleotide sequence: TGTGCCAGCAGACCCGGACAGGGGGCAGGGACTGAAGCTTTCTTT. The chain uses TRBV6-5 and TRBJ1-1, with 11 bases identical to TRBD1. The CDR3 runs to 15 residues. Germline lookup yields CDR1 MNHEY and CDR2 SVGAGI. With 6 bases clipped from V and 5 bases from J, the junction kept 8 bases outside the gene matches.

This rearrangement joins TRBV7-2 to TRBJ2-4, with a possible D match to TRBD2 (7 bases). The CDR3 is 16 residues long. In germline, CDR1 is SGHTA, CDR2 FQGNSA. The germline V and J ends were trimmed by 4 bases and 7 bases, with 20 bases remaining between them. CDR3 in amino acids: CASSSSSGGAWNIQYF. In DNA form, the CDR3 reads TGTGCCAGCAGCTCGTCAAGTGGGGGGGCGTGGAACATTCAGTACTTC. Supplemented by reference TRBV7-2 and TRBJ2-4, the full variable domain reads GAGVSQSPSNKVTEKGKDVELRCDPISGHTALYWYRQSLGQGLEFLIYFQGNSAPDKSGLPSDRFSAERTGGSVSTLTIQRTQQEDSAVYLCASSSSSGGAWNIQYFGAGTRLSVL.

This clone was observed a few times. CDR3 in amino acids: CASSLAETSGGSRKGELFF. CDR3 sequence (DNA): TGCGCCAGCAGCCTCGCCGAGACTAGCGGGGGGAGTAGGAAAGGGGAGCTGTTTTTT. The V and J genes are TRBV5-1 and TRBJ2-2, with 13 bases that match TRBD2. The CDR3 is made up of 19 amino acids. The J segment lost 8 bases and the V segment lost 4 bases, leaving 17 bases of the junction unmatched. Looked up from germline, CDR1 is SGHRS and CDR2 is YFSETQ.

This chain uses TRBV28 with TRBJ1-2, with D maybe TRBD1 (5 bases). CDR1 is MDHEN and CDR2 is SYDVKM in the germline V gene. The germline V and J ends were trimmed by 4 bases and 8 bases, with 29 bases remaining between them. This CDR3 comprises 18 residues. The CDR3 nucleotides are TGTGCCAGCAGTTGGGCGGGGCTAGGCCTTAAGAGGATATCGGGCTACACCTTC. Protein product: CASSWAGLGLKRISGYTF.

The rearrangement links TRBV14 to TRBJ1-1; D is unclear. Germline V lookup: CDR1 SGHDN, CDR2 FVKESK. The CDR3 extends over 17 amino acids. Trimming pared 1 base from V and 5 bases from J, leaving 20 bases between. The CDR3 spells CASSQGYSRSRRTEAFF. The CDR3 DNA reads as TGTGCCAGCAGCCAAGGTTATTCTAGGTCCCGACGGACTGAAGCTTTCTTT.